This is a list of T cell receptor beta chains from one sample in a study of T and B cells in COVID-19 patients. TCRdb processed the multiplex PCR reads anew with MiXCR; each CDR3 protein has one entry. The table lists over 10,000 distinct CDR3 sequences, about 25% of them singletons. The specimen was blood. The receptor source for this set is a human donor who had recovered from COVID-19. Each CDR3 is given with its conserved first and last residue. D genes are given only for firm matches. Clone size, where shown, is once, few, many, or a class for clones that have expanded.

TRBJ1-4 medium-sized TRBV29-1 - TGCAGCGTTGAAGATCCGGCAAGCCGAGTGTTTTTT CSVEDPASRVFF
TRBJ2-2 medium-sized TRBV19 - TGTGCCAGCTTTAAGAGGACTTCGGGCACCGGGGAGCTGTTTTTT CASFKRTSGTGELFF
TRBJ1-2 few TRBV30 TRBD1 TGTGCCTGGAGTGTAGTCGGGACAGGGGGCTACTATGGCTACACCTTC CAWSVVGTGGYYGYTF
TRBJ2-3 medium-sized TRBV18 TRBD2 TGTGCCAGCTCACCACCGTTGGGAGGGGGCACAGATACGCAGTATTTT CASSPPLGGGTDTQYF
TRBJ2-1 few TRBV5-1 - TGCGCCAGCAGCGCCCGGGGGCCGATCTACAATGAGCAGTTCTTC CASSARGPIYNEQFF
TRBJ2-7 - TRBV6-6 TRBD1 TGTGCCAGCAGCCCGGGACAGACCTCTTGGGAGCAGTACTTC CASSPGQTSWEQYF
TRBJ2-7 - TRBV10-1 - TGCGCCAGCAGCGGAGGGGGGGGAGAGCCCCCCTACGAGCAGTACTTC CASSGGGGEPPYEQYF
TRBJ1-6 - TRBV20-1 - TGCAGTGCTAGAGATGCCCAAAGCTCCTATAATTCACCCCTCCACTTT CSARDAQSSYNSPLHF
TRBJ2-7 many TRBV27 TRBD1 TGTGCCAGCAGCCTGACCGCCCAGGGGGTACTTATCGAGCAGTACTTC CASSLTAQGVLIEQYF
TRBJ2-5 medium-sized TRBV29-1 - TGCAGCGTTGAAAGGTCCTACCTGGAGACCCAGTACTTC CSVERSYLETQYF
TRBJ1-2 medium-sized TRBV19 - TGTGCCAGTACAGAAGACAGGAAGAACTATGGCTACACCTTC CASTEDRKNYGYTF
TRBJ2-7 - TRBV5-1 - TGCGCCAGCAGCTCCAACTACGAGCAGTACTTC CASSSNYEQYF
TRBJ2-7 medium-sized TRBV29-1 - TGCAGCTATAAACACGGACCATCGTACGAGCAGTACTTC CSYKHGPSYEQYF
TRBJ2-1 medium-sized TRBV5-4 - TGTGCCAGCAGCTTGGGGGGACCGGACAATGAGCAGTTCTTC CASSLGGPDNEQFF
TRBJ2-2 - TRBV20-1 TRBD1 TGCAGTGCTAAGGGCCAGGGGGATGCCGGGGAGCTGTTTTTT CSAKGQGDAGELFF
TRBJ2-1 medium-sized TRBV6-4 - TGTGCCAGCAGTGACTCGGACGGCACCAATGAGCAGTTCTTC CASSDSDGTNEQFF
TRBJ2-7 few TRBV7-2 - TGTGCCAGCAGCCTCATCGGGACCTCTTCAATGTACGAGCAGTACTTC CASSLIGTSSMYEQYF
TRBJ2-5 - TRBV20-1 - TGCAGTGCTCTTACAGGGTGGTTCGAGACCCAGTACTTC CSALTGWFETQYF
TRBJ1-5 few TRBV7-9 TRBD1 TGTGCCAGCAGCCCAGCCGACAGGGGGTCCCAGCATTTT CASSPADRGSQHF
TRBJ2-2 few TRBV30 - TGTGCCTGGAGTTTGGCGGTAGGGATCGGGGAGCTGTTTTTT CAWSLAVGIGELFF
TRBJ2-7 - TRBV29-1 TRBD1 TGCAGCGTCTACACCGGGACAGGGGGCTACGAGCAGTACTTC CSVYTGTGGYEQYF
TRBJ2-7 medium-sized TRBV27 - TGTGCCAGCAGTTCCAGGGGCTACGAGCAGTACTTC CASSSRGYEQYF
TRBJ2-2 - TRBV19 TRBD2 TGTGCCAGTAGTATGGGACTAGCGGGAGGGACCGGGGAGCTGTTTTTT CASSMGLAGGTGELFF
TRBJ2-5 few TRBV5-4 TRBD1 TGTGCCAGCAGCTTTACAGGGGTCGAAGAGACCCAGTACTTC CASSFTGVEETQYF
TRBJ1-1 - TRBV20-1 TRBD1 TGCAGTGCTACACAGGGGTTAGGGAACACTGAAGCTTTCTTT CSATQGLGNTEAFF
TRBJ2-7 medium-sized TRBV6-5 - TGTGCCAGCAGTTACTCAGAGCAGGGGCGTAACGAGCAGTACTTC CASSYSEQGRNEQYF
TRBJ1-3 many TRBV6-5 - TGTGCCAGCACCCCTCGGGGCAGTAAAGGCAACACCATATATTTT CASTPRGSKGNTIYF